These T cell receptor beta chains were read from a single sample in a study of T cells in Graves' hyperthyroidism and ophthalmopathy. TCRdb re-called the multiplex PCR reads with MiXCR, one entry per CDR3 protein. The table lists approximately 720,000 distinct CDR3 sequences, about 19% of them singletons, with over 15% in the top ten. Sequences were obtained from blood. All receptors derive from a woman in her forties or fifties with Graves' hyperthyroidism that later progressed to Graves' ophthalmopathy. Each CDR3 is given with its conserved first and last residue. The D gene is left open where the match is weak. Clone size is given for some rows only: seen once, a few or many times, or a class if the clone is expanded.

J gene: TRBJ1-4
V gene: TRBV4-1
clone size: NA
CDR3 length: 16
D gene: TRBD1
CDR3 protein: CASSQETGTLGEKLFF
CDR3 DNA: TGCGCCAGCAGCCAAGAGACAGGGACCTTGGGTGAAAAACTGTTTTTT

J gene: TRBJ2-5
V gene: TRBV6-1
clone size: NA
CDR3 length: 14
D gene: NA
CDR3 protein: CASSFTGILETQYF
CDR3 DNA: TGTGCCAGCAGTTTCACAGGGATATTAGAGACCCAGTACTTC

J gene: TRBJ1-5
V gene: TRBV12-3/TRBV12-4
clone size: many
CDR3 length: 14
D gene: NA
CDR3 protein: CASSQSRGPQPQHF
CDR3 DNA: TGTGCCAGCAGCCAAAGCAGGGGACCTCAGCCCCAGCATTTT

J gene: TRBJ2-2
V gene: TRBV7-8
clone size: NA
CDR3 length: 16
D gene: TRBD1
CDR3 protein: CASTPRGQGYTGELFF
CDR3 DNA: TGTGCCAGCACCCCGCGGGGACAGGGGTACACCGGGGAGCTGTTTTTT

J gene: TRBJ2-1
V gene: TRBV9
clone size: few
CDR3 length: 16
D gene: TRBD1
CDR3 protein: CASSVDPGTANNEQFF
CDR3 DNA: TGTGCCAGCAGCGTAGATCCCGGGACAGCCAACAATGAGCAGTTCTTC

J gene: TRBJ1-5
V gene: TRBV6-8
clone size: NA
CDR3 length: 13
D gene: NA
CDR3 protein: CASRSGRIRTQHF
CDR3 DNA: TGTGCCAGCAGATCAGGACGGATCAGGACCCAGCATTTT

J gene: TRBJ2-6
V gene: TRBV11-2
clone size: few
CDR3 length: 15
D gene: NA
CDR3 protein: CASSGRGAGANVLTF
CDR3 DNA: TGTGCCAGCAGCGGCAGGGGAGCGGGGGCCAACGTCCTGACTTTC

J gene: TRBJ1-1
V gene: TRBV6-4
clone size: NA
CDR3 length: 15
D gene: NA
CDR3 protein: CSSSPNRVMNTEAFF
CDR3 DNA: TGTTCCAGCAGTCCGAACAGGGTCATGAACACTGAAGCTTTCTTT

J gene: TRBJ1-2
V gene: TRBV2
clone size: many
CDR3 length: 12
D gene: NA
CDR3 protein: CASSEFGGGYTF
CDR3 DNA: TGTGCCAGCAGTGAATTTGGGGGTGGCTACACCTTC

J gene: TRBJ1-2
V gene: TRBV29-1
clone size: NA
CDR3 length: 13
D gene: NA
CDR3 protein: CSVLPGRGYGYTF
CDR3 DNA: TGCAGCGTTTTACCGGGACGGGGATATGGCTACACCTTC

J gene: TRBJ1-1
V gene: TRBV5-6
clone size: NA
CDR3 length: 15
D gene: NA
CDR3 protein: CASTRGAARGTEAFF
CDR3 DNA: TGTGCCAGCACCCGGGGGGCAGCCAGAGGCACTGAAGCTTTCTTT

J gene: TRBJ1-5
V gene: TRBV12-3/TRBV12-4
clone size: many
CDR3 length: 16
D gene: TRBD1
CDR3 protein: CASSSPGGRSNQPQHF
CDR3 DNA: TGTGCCAGCAGTTCCCCAGGGGGCAGAAGCAATCAGCCCCAGCATTTT

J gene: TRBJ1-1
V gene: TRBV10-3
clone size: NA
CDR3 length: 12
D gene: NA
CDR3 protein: CAISSMNTEAFF
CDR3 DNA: TGTGCCATCAGCTCCATGAACACTGAAGCTTTCTTT

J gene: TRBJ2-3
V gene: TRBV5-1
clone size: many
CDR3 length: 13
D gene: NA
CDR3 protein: CASSNFGTDTQYF
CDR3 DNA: TGCGCCAGCAGCAACTTCGGCACAGATACGCAGTATTTT

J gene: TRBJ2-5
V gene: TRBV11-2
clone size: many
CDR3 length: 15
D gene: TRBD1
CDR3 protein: CASSLDRGGGETQYF
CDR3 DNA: TGTGCCAGCAGCCTCGACAGGGGGGGAGGAGAGACCCAGTACTTC

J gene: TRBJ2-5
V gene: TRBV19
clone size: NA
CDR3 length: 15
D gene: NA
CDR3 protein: CASSIGGSQVETQYF
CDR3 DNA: TGTGCCAGTAGTATCGGCGGTTCGCAGGTCGAGACCCAGTACTTC

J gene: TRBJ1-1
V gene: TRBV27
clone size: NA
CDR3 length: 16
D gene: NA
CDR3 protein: CASSLSGSRLGTEAFF
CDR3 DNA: TGTGCCAGCAGTTTATCGGGCTCCAGACTAGGTACTGAAGCTTTCTTT

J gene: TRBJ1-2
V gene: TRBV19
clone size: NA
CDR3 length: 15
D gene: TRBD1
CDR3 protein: CASSIDGTAEYGYTF
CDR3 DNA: TGTGCCAGTAGTATAGACGGGACAGCTGAGTATGGCTACACCTTC

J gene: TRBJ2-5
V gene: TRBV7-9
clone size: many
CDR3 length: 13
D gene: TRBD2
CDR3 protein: CASIASGGETQYF
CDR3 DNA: TGTGCCAGCATCGCTAGCGGGGGGGAGACCCAGTACTTC

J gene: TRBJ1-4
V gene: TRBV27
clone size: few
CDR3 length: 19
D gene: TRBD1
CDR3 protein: CASSLSPPGGTSSREKLFF
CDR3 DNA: TGTGCCAGCAGTTTAAGCCCCCCAGGGGGCACGTCAAGTAGGGAAAAACTGTTTTTT

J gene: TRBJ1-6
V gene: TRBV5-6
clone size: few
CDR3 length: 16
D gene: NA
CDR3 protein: CASIYWADARHSPLHF
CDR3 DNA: TGTGCCAGCATATATTGGGCAGACGCCAGACACTCACCCCTCCACTTT

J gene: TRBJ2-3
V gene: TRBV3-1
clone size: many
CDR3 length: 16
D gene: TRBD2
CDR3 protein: CASSPQAGGSTDTQYF
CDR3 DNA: TGTGCCAGCAGCCCCCAAGCGGGGGGAAGCACAGATACGCAGTATTTT

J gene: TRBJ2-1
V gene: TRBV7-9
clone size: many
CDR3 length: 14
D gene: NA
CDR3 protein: CASSETTVYNEQFF
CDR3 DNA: TGTGCCAGCAGCGAAACGACAGTTTACAATGAGCAGTTCTTC

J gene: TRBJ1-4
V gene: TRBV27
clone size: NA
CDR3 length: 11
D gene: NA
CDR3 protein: CASSPPKKLFF
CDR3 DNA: TGTGCCAGCAGTCCCCCCAAAAAACTGTTTTTT

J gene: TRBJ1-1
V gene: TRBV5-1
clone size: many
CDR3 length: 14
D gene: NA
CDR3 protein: CASSPREVNTEAFF
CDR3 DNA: TGCGCCAGCAGCCCCCGGGAAGTGAACACTGAAGCTTTCTTT

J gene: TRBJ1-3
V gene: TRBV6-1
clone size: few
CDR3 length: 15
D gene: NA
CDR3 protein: CASRVGPDSGNTIYF
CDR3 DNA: TGTGCCAGCAGGGTGGGACCGGACTCTGGAAACACCATATATTTT

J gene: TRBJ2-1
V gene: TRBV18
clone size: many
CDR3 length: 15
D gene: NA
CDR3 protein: CASSPFERLGNEQFF
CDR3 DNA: TGTGCCAGCTCACCATTCGAGCGGTTGGGGAATGAGCAGTTCTTC

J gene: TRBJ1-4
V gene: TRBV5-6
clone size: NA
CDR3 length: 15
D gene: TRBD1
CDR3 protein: CASSWGGTGDEKLFF
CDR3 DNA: TGTGCCAGCAGCTGGGGGGGGACAGGGGATGAAAAACTGTTTTTT

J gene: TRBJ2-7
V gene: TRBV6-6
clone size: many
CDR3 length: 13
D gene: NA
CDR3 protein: CASSYWGPYEQYF
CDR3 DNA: TGTGCCAGCAGTTACTGGGGTCCCTACGAGCAGTACTTC

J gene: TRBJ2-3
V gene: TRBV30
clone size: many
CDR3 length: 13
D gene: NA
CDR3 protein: CAWDPNMADTQYF
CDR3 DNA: TGTGCCTGGGATCCAAACATGGCCGATACGCAGTATTTT

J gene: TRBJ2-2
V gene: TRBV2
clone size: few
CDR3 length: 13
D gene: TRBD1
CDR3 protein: CASLDRGLGELFF
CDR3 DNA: TGTGCCAGCCTGGACAGGGGGCTCGGGGAGCTGTTTTTT

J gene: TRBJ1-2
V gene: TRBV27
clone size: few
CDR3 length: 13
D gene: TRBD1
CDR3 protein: CASMGQGNYGYTF
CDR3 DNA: TGTGCCAGCATGGGACAGGGAAACTATGGCTACACCTTC

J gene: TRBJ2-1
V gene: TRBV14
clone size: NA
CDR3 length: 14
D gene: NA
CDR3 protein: CASSQELAHNEQFF
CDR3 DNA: TGTGCCAGCAGCCAAGAACTAGCTCACAATGAGCAGTTCTTC

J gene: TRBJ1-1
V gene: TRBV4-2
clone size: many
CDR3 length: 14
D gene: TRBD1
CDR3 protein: CASSRTGDSPEAFF
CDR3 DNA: TGTGCCAGCAGCCGTACAGGGGACAGCCCTGAAGCTTTCTTT

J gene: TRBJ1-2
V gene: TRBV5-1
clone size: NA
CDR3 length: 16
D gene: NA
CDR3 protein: CASSLEGGAREGGYTF
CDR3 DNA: TGCGCCAGCAGCTTGGAGGGGGGCGCCCGAGAAGGTGGCTACACCTTC

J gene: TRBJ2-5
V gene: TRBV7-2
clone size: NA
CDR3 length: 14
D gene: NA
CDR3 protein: CASSLWDGLETQYF
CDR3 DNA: TGTGCCAGCAGCTTATGGGACGGCTTGGAGACCCAGTACTTC

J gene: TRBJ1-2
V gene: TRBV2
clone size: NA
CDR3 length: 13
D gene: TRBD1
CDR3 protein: CASRDSYGYGYTF
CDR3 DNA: TGTGCCAGCCGGGACAGCTACGGCTATGGCTACACCTTC

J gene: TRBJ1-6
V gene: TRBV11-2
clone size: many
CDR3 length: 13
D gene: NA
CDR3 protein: CASSPRRNSPLHF
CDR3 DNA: TGTGCCAGCAGCCCCCGGCGCAATTCACCCCTCCACTTT

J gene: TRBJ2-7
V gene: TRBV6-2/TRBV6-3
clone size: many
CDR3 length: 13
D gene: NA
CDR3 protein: CASSFTITYEQYF
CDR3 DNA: TGTGCCAGCAGCTTCACGATTACCTACGAGCAGTACTTC

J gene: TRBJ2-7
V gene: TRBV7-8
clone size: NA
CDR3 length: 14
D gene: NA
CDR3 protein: CASSLVWGAYEQYF
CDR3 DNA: TGTGCCAGCAGCTTAGTATGGGGGGCCTACGAGCAGTACTTC

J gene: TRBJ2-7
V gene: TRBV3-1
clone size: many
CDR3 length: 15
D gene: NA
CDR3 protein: CASSQLLPGIGEQYF
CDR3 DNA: TGTGCCAGCAGCCAATTACTCCCGGGGATTGGCGAGCAGTACTTC

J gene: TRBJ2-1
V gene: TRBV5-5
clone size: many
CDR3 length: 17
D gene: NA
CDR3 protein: CASSLEVVSRASNEQFF
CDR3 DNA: TGTGCCAGCAGCTTGGAGGTAGTGTCACGGGCTTCGAATGAGCAGTTCTTC

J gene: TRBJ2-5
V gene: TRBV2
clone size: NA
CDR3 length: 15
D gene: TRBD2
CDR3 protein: CASSEWRGGRETQYF
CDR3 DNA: TGTGCCAGCAGTGAATGGCGGGGGGGCCGGGAGACCCAGTACTTC

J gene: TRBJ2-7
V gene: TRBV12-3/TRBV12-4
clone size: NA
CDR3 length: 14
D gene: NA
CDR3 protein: CASSLAGNWYEQYF
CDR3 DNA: TGTGCCAGCAGTTTAGCGGGGAACTGGTACGAGCAGTACTTC

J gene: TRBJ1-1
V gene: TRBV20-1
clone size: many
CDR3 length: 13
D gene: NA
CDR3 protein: CSAPPPENTEAFF
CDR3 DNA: TGCAGTGCTCCCCCCCCGGAGAACACTGAAGCTTTCTTT